Listed here are 22 T cell receptor beta chains from one sample, sequenced in a study of blood T cell repertoires in COVID-19. Produced via immunoSEQ multiplex PCR; TCRdb's table is partial and in-frame only. Found here are around 260,000 clones, approximately 83% of them singletons; the top ten hold approximately 4.2%. The sample comprised PBMCs or T cells enriched from blood (not recorded which). The source of these receptors is a woman under 40 who had recovered from COVID-19.

The chain combines TRBV7-9 with TRBJ1-2; 10 bases map to TRBD1. The junction had 6 bases not matched to a gene; V was cut back by 1 base and J by 4 bases. The germline V gene encodes CDR1 SEHNR and CDR2 FQNEAQ (reference sequence). The CDR3 spans 16 residues. CDR3: CASSLVTGGAVYGYTF. DNA of the CDR3: TGTGCCAGCAGCTTAGTGACAGGGGGCGCCGTCTATGGCTACACCTTC.

V is TRBV28 and J is TRBJ2-6, with TRBD1 matching over 8 bases. After removal of 7 bases from V and 3 bases from J, the junction contained 11 bases not matched to a gene. The CDR3 loop spans 17 amino acids. Germline V gene lookup returns CDR1 MDHEN and CDR2 SYDVKM. In DNA form, the CDR3 reads TGTGCCAGCAATCAGGGGGCGGTCCGCTTTGGGGCCAACGTCCTGACTTTC. Encoded protein: CASNQGAVRFGANVLTF.

The chain combines TRBV24-1 with TRBJ2-7, with D perhaps TRBD1 (6 bases). Trimming shortened V by 2 bases and J by 0 bases, and 10 bases separated the two germline ends. The CDR3 covers 15 residues. CDR1 is KGHDR, CDR2 SFDVKD, per germline. The CDR3 here is CATSDSGASSYEQYF. Here the CDR3 DNA reads TGTGCCACCAGTGATTCAGGGGCGAGCTCCTACGAGCAGTACTTC.

This CDR3 reads CSVEDRGQKDYGYTF. The CDR3 DNA reads TGCAGCGTTGAAGATCGGGGACAGAAAGACTATGGCTACACCTTC. The J gene is TRBJ1-2, the V gene TRBV29-1; 7 nucleotides agree with TRBD1. This CDR3 comprises 15 residues. Trimming removed 0 bases from V and 3 bases from J; junction bases left unmatched: 7. Germline CDR1 reads SQVTM; CDR2 reads ANQGSEA.

The V call is TRBV24-1, the J call TRBJ2-7, with D possibly matching TRBD2 (6 bases). V lost 5 bases, J lost 1 base, and 14 bases lay in between. This CDR3 is built from 15 residues. The V gene's germline CDR1 is KGHDR and CDR2 SFDVKD. The CDR3 is CATSAGWGGSYEQYF. The CDR3 coding sequence is TGTGCCACCAGTGCAGGGTGGGGAGGTTCCTACGAGCAGTACTTC.

The chain links TRBV28 to TRBJ1-2; 8 nucleotides align to TRBD1. V shed 7 bases and J 8 bases; nucleotides not matched to a gene: 24. Looked up from germline, CDR1 is MDHEN and CDR2 is SYDVKM. The CDR3 loop spans 18 amino acids. This CDR3 reads CASNSLIGQGARLGGYTF. CDR3 DNA sequence: TGTGCCAGCAACAGTTTAATTGGGCAGGGGGCGCGGTTAGGAGGCTACACCTTC.

The V call is TRBV9, the J call TRBJ1-1; tentatively, D is TRBD1 (6 bases). Looked up from germline, CDR1 is SGDLS and CDR2 is YYNGEE. The V end lost 1 base, the J end lost 3 bases, and 10 bases lay between the germline ends. CDR3 size: 14 residues. The CDR3 region is CASSVFHRDTEAFF. DNA for the CDR3: TGTGCCAGCAGCGTATTTCACAGGGACACTGAAGCTTTCTTT.

This clone is a singleton in its sample. CDR3 in amino acids: CASSVVETGRFGYTF. As DNA, the CDR3 is TGTGCCAGCAGCGTAGTGGAGACAGGGAGGTTTGGCTACACCTTC. This chain connects TRBV9 to TRBJ1-2; 7 nucleotides agree with TRBD1. The V and J ends lost 0 bases and 7 bases, in that order; junction bases with no gene match: 9. Germline V gene data show CDR1 as SGDLS and CDR2 as YYNGEE. This CDR3 is 15 amino acids long.

There are a few counts of this clone. The rearrangement joins TRBV7-2 to TRBJ1-5; D possibly corresponds to TRBD1 (6 bases). The CDR3 length is 14 residues. V was clipped by 4 bases and J by 3 bases, with 10 bases between them. Germline-derived CDR1 and CDR2 are SGHTA and FQGNSA. The CDR3 bases are TGTGCCAGCAGCTGGGGGCCCTTCAATCAGCCCCAGCATTTT. Protein: CASSWGPFNQPQHF. Full variable domain (outside the CDR3, taken from reference TRBV7-2 and TRBJ1-5): GAGVSQSPSNKVTEKGKDVELRCDPISGHTALYWYRQSLGQGLEFLIYFQGNSAPDKSGLPSDRFSAERTGGSVSTLTIQRTQQEDSAVYLCASSWGPFNQPQHFGDGTRLSIL.

The chain carries TRBV29-1 and TRBJ1-2; D may be TRBD1 (6 bases). V gave up 4 bases and J gave up 7 bases, with 19 bases separating them. This CDR3 spans 14 amino acids. CDR1 is SQVTM, CDR2 ANQGSEA, per germline. This chain's CDR3 is CSVAAGEGLGGYTF. Here the CDR3 DNA reads TGCAGCGTTGCGGCAGGGGAAGGATTGGGTGGCTACACCTTC.

The gene calls are TRBV5-6 and TRBJ2-2, with D possibly matching TRBD2 (5 bases). Trimming shortened V by 7 bases and J by 1 base, and 11 bases separated the two germline ends. CDR3 length: 14 amino acids. The germline V gene has CDR1 SGHDT and CDR2 YYEEEE. Here the CDR3 reads CASAPGVNTGELFF. CDR3 DNA sequence: TGTGCCAGCGCTCCCGGGGTGAACACCGGGGAGCTGTTTTTT.

V is TRBV7-2 and J is TRBJ2-7; possible D gene TRBD1, 5 bases. The V end was cut by 6 bases, the J end by 2 bases, with 14 bases between. The germline gives CDR1 SGHTA, CDR2 FQGNSA. This CDR3 is built from 14 residues. CDR3 bases: TGTGCCAGCAGTCAACAAGGGGCGACCTACGAGCAGTACTTC. Translation gives CASSQQGATYEQYF.

The sample holds a few counts of this clone. This chain uses TRBV18 with TRBJ1-3; D unresolved. Per the germline V gene, CDR1 is KGHSH and CDR2 is LQKENI. The ends were cut back, 9 bases at V and 0 bases at J, with 12 bases in the middle. This CDR3 is 14 amino acids long. CDR3 sequence reads: CASPSPGSGNTIYF. The CDR3 nucleotides are TGTGCCAGTCCGAGTCCCGGCTCTGGAAACACCATATATTTT.

This chain uses TRBV5-1 with TRBJ1-2, with 9 positions matching TRBD1. J gave up 5 bases and V 3 bases, and 2 bases lay outside the gene matches. CDR1 SGHRS and CDR2 YFSETQ come from the germline V gene. The CDR3 is 13 amino acids. CDR3 DNA: TGCGCCAGCAGCTCACAGGGGGCTTATGGCTACACCTTC. It yields the protein CASSSQGAYGYTF.

This clone has at least ten counts. The chain recombines TRBV28 with TRBJ2-7; 11 bases agree with TRBD1. V was clipped by 4 bases and J by 7 bases; unmatched bases: 9. Germline V gene data show CDR1 as MDHEN and CDR2 as SYDVKM. The CDR3 contains 15 residues. CDR3 in DNA: TGTGCCAGCAGTTCCCTTGGACAGGGGGCGTGGGAGCAGTACTTC. It translates to CASSSLGQGAWEQYF.

The chain has TRBV6-5 and TRBJ1-3; D unclear. CDR3 size: 13 residues. V was pared by 5 bases and J by 0 bases, with 5 bases between. Germline lookup yields CDR1 MNHEY and CDR2 SVGAGI. The CDR3 loop is CASSLNSGNTIYF. The CDR3 bases are TGTGCCAGCAGTCTAAACTCTGGAAACACCATATATTTT.

The chain is built from TRBV10-3 and TRBJ1-6, with 9 nucleotides matching TRBD1. CDR3 length: 15 amino acids. With V trimmed by 4 bases and J by 10 bases, 8 bases remained unmatched. Germline values: CDR1 ENHRY, CDR2 SYGVKD. CDR3 DNA sequence: TGTGCCATCAGTGGCCAACAGGGGGCCAACTCACCCCTCCACTTT. Protein sequence: CAISGQQGANSPLHF.

The V call is TRBV5-4, the J call TRBJ2-4, with D tentatively TRBD2 (6 bases). CDR3 length: 14 residues. Germline CDR1 SGHNT, CDR2 YYREEE (reference sequence). V lost 4 bases and J 7 bases, leaving 15 bases between the germline ends. The CDR3 region has the DNA TGTGCCAGCAGCCAGGGCGCGGGATTGAACATTCAGTACTTC. The encoded protein is CASSQGAGLNIQYF. The full variable domain, in which reference TRBV5-4 and TRBJ2-4 provide the parts outside the CDR3, is ETGVTQSPTHLIKTRGQQVTLRCSSQSGHNTVSWYQQALGQGPQFIFQYYREEENGRGNFPPRFSGLQFPNYSSELNVNALELDDSALYLCASSQGAGLNIQYFGAGTRLSVL.

The gene calls are TRBV19 and TRBJ1-5; 8 nucleotides line up with TRBD1. This CDR3 spans 15 amino acids. The V gene's germline CDR1 is LNHDA and CDR2 SQIVND (reference sequence). V lost 5 bases to trimming and J lost 6 bases; unmatched junction nucleotides: 9. CDR3 coding DNA: TGTGCCAGTAGTCAAGGACAGGGATATCCTCAGCCCCAGCATTTT. Translating it yields CASSQGQGYPQPQHF.

The rearrangement uses TRBV25-1 and TRBJ1-1; a weak D match, TRBD1 (5 bases). V lost 1 base and J lost 2, with 14 bases in between. This CDR3 is built from 16 residues. From germline, CDR1 is MGHDK and CDR2 SYGVNS. CDR3 loop: CASSEFLVGQNTEAFF. Here the CDR3 DNA reads TGTGCCAGCAGTGAATTTCTCGTCGGACAAAACACTGAAGCTTTCTTT.

This clone came up once. The chain links TRBV7-9 to TRBJ2-5, with a weak D call TRBD1 (5 bases). Trimming cost V 2 bases and J 7 bases, with 11 bases left between them. CDR1 is SEHNR, CDR2 FQNEAQ, per germline (reference sequence). The CDR3 is 13 amino acids. DNA for the CDR3: TGTGCCAGCAGCTTAATAGGGGCCGGGACCCAGTACTTC. Residues: CASSLIGAGTQYF. The variable domain in full, with the rest retrieved from reference TRBV7-9 and TRBJ2-5, is DTGVSQNPRHKITKRGQNVTFRCDPISEHNRLYWYRQTLGQGPEFLTYFQNEAQLEKSRLLSDRFSAERPKGSFSTLEIQRTEQGDSAMYLCASSLIGAGTQYFGPGTRLLVL.

This clone was seen more than once but under ten times. The chain combines TRBV20-1 with TRBJ1-2; no clear D. The germline gives CDR1 DFQATT, CDR2 SNEGSKA (reference sequence). This CDR3 has 11 amino acids. CDR3 in DNA: TGCAGCATTGGTCAGAACTATGGCTACACCTTC. Its protein is CSIGQNYGYTF.